Below are 21 T cell receptor beta chains sequenced from a single sample in a study of memory CD4+ T cells and cytomegalovirus serostatus. The sort gate was single viable CD3+CD4+CD8-CD45RO+ cells for memory CD4+ T cells. Measured with immunoSEQ multiplex PCR; TCRdb has only the in-frame clones, and not every one. The table has approximately 61,000 clones, 60% to 85% seen once; the top ten hold approximately 0.53%. The specimen sequenced was memory CD4+ T cells from blood. The receptors were sampled from an adult in good health and CMV-seronegative. Some clones in this sample may be carry-over from other donors' samples.

This clone has a handful of counts. The rearrangement uses TRBV28 and TRBJ1-2; D is perhaps TRBD1 (5 bases). The CDR3 consists of 14 residues. Germline CDR1 reads MDHEN; CDR2 reads SYDVKM. Trimming removed 5 bases at V and 4 bases at J, with 14 bases between. The CDR3 reads CASSDPGSSYGYTF. As DNA, the CDR3 is TGTGCCAGCAGTGACCCAGGGTCTTCCTATGGCTACACCTTC.

This clone was picked up one time. The chain is built from TRBV5-6 and TRBJ2-5; 12 bases are shared with TRBD1. Germline V lookup: CDR1 SGHDT, CDR2 YYEEEE. Unmatched junction bases numbered 5, after V lost 4 bases and J lost 1 base. CDR3 length: 16 amino acids. CDR3 DNA: TGTGCCAGCAGCATCGGGACAGGGGGCCCCCAAGAGACCCAGTACTTC. Translated: CASSIGTGGPQETQYF.

CDR3 DNA: TGCGCCAGCAGCCAAGTCCGGGGCGGGAGTGGCGTAGATGAGCAGTTCTTC. Protein product: CASSQVRGGSGVDEQFF. This chain uses TRBV4-1 with TRBJ2-1, with 7 bases matching TRBD2. Germline lookup yields CDR1 MGHRA and CDR2 YSYEKL. The CDR3 is 17 residues long. Losses at the gene ends were 1 base for V and 8 bases for J; bases not matched to a gene: 14.

This sequence joins TRBV28 and TRBJ2-2; 12 bases agree with TRBD1. V was pared by 5 bases and J by 5 bases, with 9 bases of the junction left unmatched. Germline CDR1 reads MDHEN; CDR2 reads SYDVKM. The CDR3 runs to 17 residues. The CDR3 sequence is CASSPSTGQGATGELFF. The CDR3 bases are TGTGCCAGCAGTCCCTCGACGGGACAGGGGGCAACCGGGGAGCTGTTTTTT.

The chain has TRBV7-6 and TRBJ1-2; weak D call: TRBD1 (6 bases). CDR3 length equals 13 residues. Germline V gene sequence: CDR1 SGHVS, CDR2 FNYEAQ. The V end was cut by 0 bases, the J end by 8 bases, with 10 bases between. The CDR3 sequence: CASSLARGRGYTF. Here the CDR3 DNA reads TGTGCCAGCAGCTTAGCCAGGGGTCGCGGCTACACCTTC.

The chain is built from TRBV5-1 and TRBJ1-2; TRBD1 matches 8 bases. Unmatched junction bases numbered 5, after V lost 4 bases and J lost 6 bases. CDR1 and CDR2 (germline): SGHRS, YFSETQ. The length of the CDR3 is 13 residues. CDR3 coding DNA: TGCGCCAGCAGCGAGACAGGGGTCGATGGCTACACCTTC. Translation: CASSETGVDGYTF.

This clone has only a few counts. The chain couples TRBV5-6 to TRBJ1-6, with 9 bases fitting TRBD1. V was pared by 4 bases and J by 10 bases, with 9 bases of the junction left unmatched. Germline CDR1 and CDR2: SGHDT and YYEEEE. The CDR3 runs to 15 residues. The CDR3 loop is CASSHRTGDGSPLHF. The CDR3 DNA sequence: TGTGCCAGCAGCCATCGGACAGGGGACGGCTCACCCCTCCACTTT.

The chain has TRBV5-1 and TRBJ2-3; no definite D call. CDR3 length: 14 amino acids. V was trimmed by 0 bases and J by 2 bases, leaving 7 bases between them. Germline V gene lookup returns CDR1 SGHRS and CDR2 YFSETQ. The CDR3 here is CASSLGAPTDTQYF. DNA of the CDR3: TGCGCCAGCAGCTTGGGGGCACCCACAGATACGCAGTATTTT.

This clone was seen a few times. This rearrangement joins TRBV18 to TRBJ2-7, with no clear D. CDR3 length: 14 amino acids. Germline CDR1 is KGHSH and CDR2 is LQKENI. Trimming stripped 3 bases from V and 6 bases from J, with 15 bases between. The CDR3 here is CASSPTIHGSEQYF. For the CDR3, the DNA is TGTGCCAGCTCACCGACGATTCACGGTTCCGAGCAGTACTTC.

The V and J genes are TRBV11-3 and TRBJ2-3, with D unresolved. CDR3 length: 13 residues. The germline V gene encodes CDR1 SGHNT and CDR2 YENEEA. V was pared by 6 bases and J by 0 bases, with 7 bases between. CDR3 bases: TGTGCCAGCAGACTAACTAGCACAGATACGCAGTATTTT. Encoded protein: CASRLTSTDTQYF. The complete variable domain, with remaining parts taken from reference TRBV11-3 and TRBJ2-3, reads EAGVVQSPRYKIIEKKQPVAFWCNPISGHNTLYWYLQNLGQGPELLIRYENEEAVDDSQLPKDRFSAERLKGVDSTLKIQPAELGDSAVYLCASRLTSTDTQYFGPGTRLTVL.

This clone was seen only a few times. This chain links TRBV7-6 with TRBJ2-2; D may be TRBD2 (6 bases). The germline V gene has CDR1 SGHVS and CDR2 FNYEAQ. The CDR3 is 15 residues long. V lost 5 bases and J lost 3, with 13 bases in between. In DNA, the CDR3 is TGTGCCAGCAGCCGCCAGGCGGGATACACCGGGGAGCTGTTTTTT. Its translation: CASSRQAGYTGELFF.

The chain has TRBV30 and TRBJ1-5; 8 bases agree with TRBD1. Germline-derived CDR1 and CDR2 are GTSNPN and SVGIG (reference sequence). V dropped 0 bases and J dropped 7; count of bases not matched to a gene: 5. The CDR3 has 14 amino acids. CDR3 DNA: TGTGCCTGGAGTGTTCCCGGGACAGGACAGCCCCAGCATTTT. Protein: CAWSVPGTGQPQHF. The whole variable domain, remainder taken from reference TRBV30 and TRBJ1-5, is SQTIHQWPATLVQPVGSPLSLECTVEGTSNPNLYWYRQAAGRGLQLLFYSVGIGQISSEVPQNLSASRPQDRQFILSSKKLLLSDSGFYLCAWSVPGTGQPQHFGDGTRLSIL.

CDR3 residues: CASRRQVTEAFF. In DNA, the CDR3 is TGTGCCAGCAGGAGACAGGTTACTGAAGCTTTCTTT. This chain connects TRBV7-9 to TRBJ1-1; a possible D gene is TRBD1 (6 bases). The germline V gene has CDR1 SEHNR and CDR2 FQNEAQ (reference sequence). V was cut by 6 bases and J by 5 bases, with 10 bases left in between. The CDR3 covers 12 residues.

This clone was recorded once. The V and J genes are TRBV5-1 and TRBJ1-1; possibly TRBD1 for D (5 bases). The V and J ends lost 4 bases and 5 bases respectively, with 18 bases between them. In germline, CDR1 is SGHRS, CDR2 YFSETQ. The CDR3 sequence is 15 residues long. CDR3 region: CASSPWGREATEAFF. The CDR3 DNA follows: TGCGCCAGCAGCCCGTGGGGCAGGGAGGCGACTGAAGCTTTCTTT.

This chain uses TRBV30 with TRBJ1-3, with D unresolved. Deletions cut 7 bases from V and 0 bases from J, with 10 bases between. This CDR3 is 13 amino acids long. Germline V lookup: CDR1 GTSNPN, CDR2 SVGIG (reference sequence). The CDR3 region is CASVLRSGNTIYF. CDR3 sequence (DNA): TGTGCCTCTGTACTCCGCTCTGGAAACACCATATATTTT. Using reference TRBV30 and TRBJ1-3 for the parts outside the CDR3, the full variable domain is SQTIHQWPATLVQPVGSPLSLECTVEGTSNPNLYWYRQAAGRGLQLLFYSVGIGQISSEVPQNLSASRPQDRQFILSSKKLLLSDSGFYLCASVLRSGNTIYFGEGSWLTVV.

The J gene is TRBJ1-1, the V gene TRBV6-6; 7 bases match TRBD1. The CDR3 runs to 13 residues. The germline V gene encodes CDR1 MNHNY and CDR2 SVGAGI (reference sequence). The V segment lost 6 bases and the J segment 5 bases; nucleotides outside the gene matches: 6. CDR3 DNA sequence: TGTGCCAGCAGACCTCCCAGGGGGACTGAAGCTTTCTTT. Translated, it gives CASRPPRGTEAFF.

V usage is TRBV10-3 and J usage is TRBJ1-4; D gene ambiguous. The CDR3 has 10 amino acids. Germline V gives CDR1 ENHRY, CDR2 SYGVKD. The V end was cut by 8 bases, the J end by 10 bases, with 8 bases between. CDR3 sequence reads: CAIGDGKLFF. CDR3 nucleotide sequence: TGTGCCATCGGGGATGGAAAACTGTTTTTT.

This clone came up a few times. J is TRBJ2-1 and V is TRBV10-1, with D possibly TRBD1 on 6 matching bases. The CDR3 contains 14 residues. V lost 6 bases to trimming and J lost 8 bases, with 17 bases between them. Germline V gene data show CDR1 as WNHNN and CDR2 as SYGVQD (reference sequence). The CDR3 sequence: CASREQGRRDEQFF. CDR3 DNA sequence: TGCGCCAGCAGGGAACAGGGTCGACGGGATGAGCAGTTCTTC.

The rearrangement uses TRBV28 and TRBJ1-3; TRBD1 matches at 7 bases. V dropped 5 bases and J dropped 0; count of bases not matched to a gene: 10. The germline V gene has CDR1 MDHEN and CDR2 SYDVKM. This CDR3 is 17 amino acids long. CDR3 sequence reads: CASSPWDSESSGNTIYF. The DNA for the CDR3 is TGTGCCAGCAGTCCATGGGACAGCGAAAGCTCTGGAAACACCATATATTTT.

This chain connects TRBV4-3 to TRBJ2-5; no definite D call. Per the germline V gene, CDR1 is LGHNA and CDR2 is YSLEER. Trimming took off 0 bases at V and 3 bases at J, with 8 bases between the two ends. The CDR3 loop spans 14 amino acids. This CDR3 reads CASSQDGGKETQYF. The CDR3 DNA sequence: TGCGCCAGCAGCCAAGATGGCGGCAAAGAGACCCAGTACTTC.

The chain joins TRBV7-9 to TRBJ2-3; 8 bases fit TRBD2. This CDR3 contains 14 residues. V shed 3 bases, J shed 3 bases, and the junction held 2 bases outside the gene matches. Germline assignment: CDR1 SEHNR and CDR2 FQNEAQ (reference sequence). The CDR3 nucleotides are TGTGCCAGCAGCTTTAGCGGGGTAACAGATACGCAGTATTTT. Protein product: CASSFSGVTDTQYF.